Detailed here is one T cell receptor beta chain. What antigen it recognizes has not been identified. Likely a read error: the CDR3 ends without its conserved phenylalanine or tryptophan. V gives up 2 bases and J gives up 0 bases, and the segment between their germline ends measures 8 bases. The germline V gene provides CDR1 SGHTA and CDR2 FQGNSA. The CDR3 spans 15 residues, counting both ends. Only the CDR3 DNA is retained, 45 bases long and in frame from the first base. The data originate from a study of T-cell memory formation after mild COVID-19 listed by TCRdb under 2021. Regarding the complete study: Most TCR sequence clusters were specific to one of the two donors. T-cell clones expanding and contracting after mild COVID-19 in a couple of donors were tracked by longitudinal TCRalpha and TCRbeta repertoire sequencing. The cohort was made up of two young adult volunteers, one female and one male, who were previously healthy.

TCRdb shows the sequencer as Illumina NovaSeq 6000. cDNA libraries for TCRalpha and TCRbeta were prepared by 5'RACE using constant-segment primers, with sample barcodes and unique molecular identifiers added. Trizol reagent was used to extract RNA from every sample. The libraries were amplified in two PCR steps, and the second step added a second sample barcode and Illumina TruSeq adapters. The libraries were sequenced on an Illumina NovaSeq using 2 x 150 bp paired-end reads. Per the authors' processing: The reads were demultiplexed and collapsed into UMI-guided consensus sequences using migec v1.2.7. With mixcr v2.1.11, UMI consensuses were aligned to TRA and TRB V and J templates and assembled into clonotypes. Expanded or contracted clonotypes were those called significant by both edgeR and NoisET, with noise models trained on biological replicates. For edgeR calls, the cutoffs were a false discovery rate-adjusted p below 0.01 and a log2 fold-change threshold of 1. As an exploratory analysis of dynamics, max-normalized trajectories of the 1000 most abundant clonotypes were examined by PCA with hierarchical clustering. The CD4 or CD8 phenotype of responding clones was assigned using the separately sequenced CD4+ and CD8+ repertoires. The public reads were reanalyzed by TCRdb: fastp trimming at Q25, MiXCR alignment, in-frame beta chains only. Records with the same CDR3 protein are collapsed into one entry carrying the most frequent genes and DNA. The V and J calls and clone size are TCRdb's, not the authors'. For this sample there are hundreds of thousands of distinct CDR3 sequences; more than 15% appear just once. The top ten clonotypes cover approximately 21% of the sample.

General findings and caveats noted by the study authors: Whether the second-wave clones peaking on day 37 were SARS-CoV-2 specific was not confirmed. Clones that contracted from day 15 to 85 showed balanced CD4/CD8 phenotypes, whereas a second wave of clones that expanded from day 15 to 37 leaned towards CD4+. Contracting CD4+ clones were found mainly in CM and EM memory subsets, while CD8+ clones were enriched in EMRA. Only two mild cases were covered in the study, and larger cohorts including severe cases with pre-infection samples were considered necessary. Some responding clones were detected in pre-infection memory, which suggested that pre-existing cross-reactive memory T cells had joined the SARS-CoV-2 response.

Ficoll-Paque density gradient centrifugation was used to isolate PBMCs. This chain is built from TRBV7-2 and TRBJ1-3, and the D gene may be TRBD1, 5 bases matching. Source material: PBMCs or a T cell subset sorted from them (not recorded which). The TCR comes from a man aged 18 to 35 who had mild COVID-19 (a few samples of this study predate the infection). The sample titles of this study are shuffled in the database, so cell type and time point are left out; the donor was told from shared clones. The CDR3 here reads CASSLFGASGNTIYI. The sequenced DNA: TGTGCCAGCAGCTTATTCGGGGCCTCTGGAAACACCATATATATT.